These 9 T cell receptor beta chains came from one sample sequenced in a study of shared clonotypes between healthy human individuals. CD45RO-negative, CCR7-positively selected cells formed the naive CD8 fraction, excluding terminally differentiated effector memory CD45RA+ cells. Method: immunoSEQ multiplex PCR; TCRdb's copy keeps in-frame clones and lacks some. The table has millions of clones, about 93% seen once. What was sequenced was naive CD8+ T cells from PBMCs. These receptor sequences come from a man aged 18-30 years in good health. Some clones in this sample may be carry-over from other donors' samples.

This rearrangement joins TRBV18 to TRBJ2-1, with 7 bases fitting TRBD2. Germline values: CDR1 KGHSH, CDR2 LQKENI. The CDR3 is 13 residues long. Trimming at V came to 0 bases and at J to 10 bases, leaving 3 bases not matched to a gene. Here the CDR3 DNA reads TGTGCCAGCTCACCACCGGGACTATACGAGCAGTTCTTC. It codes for CASSPPGLYEQFF. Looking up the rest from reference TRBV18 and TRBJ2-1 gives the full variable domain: NAGVMQNPRHLVRRRGQEARLRCSPMKGHSHVYWYRQLPEEGLKFMVYLQKENIIDESGMPKERFSAEFPKEGPSILRIQQVVRGDSAAYFCASSPPGLYEQFFGPGTRLTVL.

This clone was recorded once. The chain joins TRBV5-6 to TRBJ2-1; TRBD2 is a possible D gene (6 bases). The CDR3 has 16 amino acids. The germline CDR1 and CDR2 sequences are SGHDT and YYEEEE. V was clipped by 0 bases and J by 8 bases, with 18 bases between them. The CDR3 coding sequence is TGTGCCAGCAGCTTGGCTAGCGCCGGAGCAGTCGATGAGCAGTTCTTC. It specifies CASSLASAGAVDEQFF.

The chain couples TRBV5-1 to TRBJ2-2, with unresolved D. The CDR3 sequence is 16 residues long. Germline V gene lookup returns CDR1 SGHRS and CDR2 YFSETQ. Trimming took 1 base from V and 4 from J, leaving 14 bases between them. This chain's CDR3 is CASSLILAAATGELFF. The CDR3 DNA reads TGCGCCAGCAGCTTGATCTTGGCGGCGGCCACCGGGGAGCTGTTTTTT.

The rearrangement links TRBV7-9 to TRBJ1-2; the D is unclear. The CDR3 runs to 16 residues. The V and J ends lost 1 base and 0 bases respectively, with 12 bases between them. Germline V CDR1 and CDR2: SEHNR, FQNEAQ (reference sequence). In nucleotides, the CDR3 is TGTGCCAGCAGCTTAGGGGCTCCGGGATCTAACTATGGCTACACCTTC. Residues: CASSLGAPGSNYGYTF.

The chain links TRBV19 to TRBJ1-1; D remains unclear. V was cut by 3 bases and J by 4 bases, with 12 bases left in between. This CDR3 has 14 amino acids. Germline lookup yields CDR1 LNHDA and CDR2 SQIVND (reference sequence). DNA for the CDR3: TGTGCCAGTAGTATGTGGGCCCTCGGCACTGAAGCTTTCTTT. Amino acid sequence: CASSMWALGTEAFF.

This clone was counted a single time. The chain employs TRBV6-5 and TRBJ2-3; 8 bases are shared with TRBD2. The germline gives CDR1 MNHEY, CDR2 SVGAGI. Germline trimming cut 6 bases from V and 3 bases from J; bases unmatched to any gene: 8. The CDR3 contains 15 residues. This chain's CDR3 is CASRRSGSRTDTQYF. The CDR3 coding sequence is TGTGCCAGCAGAAGAAGCGGGAGCAGGACAGATACGCAGTATTTT.

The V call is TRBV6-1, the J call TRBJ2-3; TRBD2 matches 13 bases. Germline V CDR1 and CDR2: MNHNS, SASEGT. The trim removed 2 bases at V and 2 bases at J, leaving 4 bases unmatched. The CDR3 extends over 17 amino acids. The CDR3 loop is CASSEYGLAGVTDTQYF. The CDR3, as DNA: TGTGCCAGCAGTGAATATGGACTAGCGGGAGTCACAGATACGCAGTATTTT.

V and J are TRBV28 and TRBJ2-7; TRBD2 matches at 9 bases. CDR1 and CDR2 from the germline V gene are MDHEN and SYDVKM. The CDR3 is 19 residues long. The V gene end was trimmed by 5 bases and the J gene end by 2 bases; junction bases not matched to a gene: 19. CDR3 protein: CASSGVRSGRFEFAYEQYF. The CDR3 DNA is TGTGCCAGCAGTGGGGTGAGGAGCGGGAGGTTCGAGTTCGCCTACGAGCAGTACTTC.

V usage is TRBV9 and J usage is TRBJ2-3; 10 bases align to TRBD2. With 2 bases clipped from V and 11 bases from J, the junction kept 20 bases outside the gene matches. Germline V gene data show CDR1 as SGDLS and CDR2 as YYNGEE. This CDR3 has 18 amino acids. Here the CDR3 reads CASSVPAGGPPSAGEQYF. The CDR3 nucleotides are TGTGCCAGCAGCGTCCCAGCGGGAGGGCCTCCCTCCGCCGGGGAGCAGTATTTT.